Following are 22 T cell receptor beta chains from one sample sequenced in a study of blood T cell repertoires in COVID-19. Data came from immunoSEQ multiplex PCR; TCRdb stores just in-frame clones and leaves some out. The repertoire has 210,000 or so clones, 70% to 90% of them found once; the top ten carry approximately 3%. The sequencing input was PBMCs or T cells enriched from blood (not recorded which). These receptors were taken from a woman in her forties or fifties in a cohort exposed to, infected with or recovered from COVID-19 (not recorded which).

This chain joins TRBV5-1 and TRBJ2-3, with unresolved D. The CDR3 is 13 residues long. Germline loops: CDR1 SGHRS, CDR2 YFSETQ. Trimming took 10 bases from V and 5 from J, leaving 17 bases between them. The CDR3 sequence: CASRLRIVDTQYF. The DNA for the CDR3 is TGCGCCTCCCGCCTCAGAATCGTAGATACGCAGTATTTT.

The J gene is TRBJ1-4, the V gene TRBV4-1; the D is unclear. Between the trimmed V and J ends, which lost 1 base and 8 bases, there was a span of 5 bases. Germline loops: CDR1 MGHRA, CDR2 YSYEKL. CDR3 length: 12 residues. The DNA of the CDR3 is TGCGCCAGCAGCCAAGTCCTAGAAAAACTGTTTTTT. Its protein product is CASSQVLEKLFF.

The chain combines TRBV30 with TRBJ1-5; possible D gene TRBD1, 6 bases. The length of the CDR3 is 15 residues. The germline V gene has CDR1 GTSNPN and CDR2 SVGIG (reference sequence). V lost 2 bases to trimming and J lost 4 bases, with 15 bases between them. As DNA, the CDR3 is TGTGCCTGGAGTTTTTACGGACAGCCTAATCAGCCCCAGCATTTT. Its translation: CAWSFYGQPNQPQHF. The full variable domain, with the rest looked up from reference TRBV30 and TRBJ1-5, is SQTIHQWPATLVQPVGSPLSLECTVEGTSNPNLYWYRQAAGRGLQLLFYSVGIGQISSEVPQNLSASRPQDRQFILSSKKLLLSDSGFYLCAWSFYGQPNQPQHFGDGTRLSIL.

The genes are TRBV18 and TRBJ2-1; 9 bases map to TRBD2. The ends lost 4 bases at V and 6 bases at J; junction bases unmatched: 10. In germline, CDR1 is KGHSH, CDR2 LQKENI. The CDR3 sequence is 16 residues long. The CDR3 nucleotides are TGTGCCAGCTCACTGTCCGGGACTAGCTACCCCAATGAGCAGTTCTTC. Its protein product is CASSLSGTSYPNEQFF.

The CDR3 loop is CARRTGFGLASTDTQYF. CDR3 sequence (DNA): TGTGCCAGACGAACAGGCTTTGGACTAGCTAGCACAGATACGCAGTATTTT. The V call is TRBV5-3, the J call TRBJ2-3; 8 nucleotides line up with TRBD2. TRBV5-3 qualifies as an ORF whose function is uncertain. This CDR3 spans 17 amino acids. J lost 0 bases, V lost 7 bases, and 13 bases had no gene match.

The chain employs TRBV18 and TRBJ2-1; 13 bases are shared with TRBD2. Germline assignment: CDR1 KGHSH and CDR2 LQKENI. J was trimmed by 0 bases and V by 3 bases; bases with no gene match: 17. This CDR3 has 22 amino acids. The CDR3 coding sequence is TGTGCCAGCTCACCCTACCTTAACATAGGGACTAGCGGGGACGCCTCCTACAATGAGCAGTTCTTC. This encodes CASSPYLNIGTSGDASYNEQFF.

This clone has only one observation. The V gene is TRBV11-1, the J gene TRBJ1-6, with 7 bases lining up with TRBD1. The CDR3 spans 15 residues. The trim removed 5 bases at V and 5 bases at J, leaving 6 bases unmatched. CDR1 SGHAT and CDR2 FQDESV come from the germline V gene (reference sequence). Written as DNA, the CDR3 is TGTGCCAGCAGCCGACTCGGGACAGATAATTCACCCCTCCACTTT. This sequence encodes CASSRLGTDNSPLHF.

This clone was counted once. CDR3 bases: TGTGCCACCCGGACAGGGTCCCGGGTAGATACGCAGTATTTT. Residues: CATRTGSRVDTQYF. The chain couples TRBV10-3 to TRBJ2-3; 8 bases are a match to TRBD1. V lost 10 bases, J lost 5 bases, and 11 bases stayed unmatched. The CDR3 extends over 14 amino acids. Germline CDR1 is ENHRY and CDR2 is SYGVKD.

The chain links TRBV3-1 (or the pseudogene TRBV3-2) to TRBJ1-4; D remains ambiguous. From germline, CDR1 is LGHDT and CDR2 YNNKEL (reference sequence). V lost 2 bases to trimming and J lost 7 bases, with 11 bases between them. This CDR3 region has 14 residues. The CDR3 here is CASSQITGSEKLFF. The DNA of the CDR3 is TGTGCCAGCAGCCAAATCACCGGGAGTGAAAAACTGTTTTTT.

The rearrangement uses TRBV5-5 and TRBJ2-5, with 8 bases aligning to TRBD1. Germline loops: CDR1 SGHKS, CDR2 YYEKEE (reference sequence). The CDR3 consists of 16 residues. V lost 4 bases, J lost 2 bases, and 10 bases stayed unmatched. CDR3: CASSLFRDRNQETQYF. Here the CDR3 DNA reads TGTGCCAGCAGCCTTTTTAGGGACAGGAATCAAGAGACCCAGTACTTC.

In this sample, this clone turned up a few times. This sequence joins TRBV11-2 and TRBJ1-2, with 7 bases aligning to TRBD1. This CDR3 is built from 14 residues. Per germline, CDR1 SGHAT and CDR2 FQNNGV. Losses at the gene ends were 6 bases for V and 2 bases for J; bases not matched to a gene: 6. DNA for the CDR3: TGTGCCAGCAGGTCAATCAGGGGGAACTATGGCTACACCTTC. Its translation is CASRSIRGNYGYTF.

This chain connects TRBV9 to TRBJ1-2; D not resolved. The V end was cut by 6 bases, the J end by 4 bases, with 25 bases between. Germline-derived CDR1 and CDR2 are SGDLS and YYNGEE. CDR3 length: 17 residues. CDR3 sequence reads: CASTAGGTFGSTYGYTF. For the CDR3, the DNA is TGTGCCAGCACCGCTGGAGGAACCTTTGGATCGACCTATGGCTACACCTTC.

The chain links TRBV7-2 to TRBJ1-6, with D unclear. Per the germline V gene, CDR1 is SGHTA and CDR2 is FQGNSA. Trimming took 4 bases from V and 8 from J, leaving 9 bases between them. The CDR3 extends over 13 amino acids. CDR3 amino acids: CASSSSPYSPLHF. CDR3 in DNA: TGTGCCAGCAGCTCGTCCCCTTATTCACCCCTCCACTTT.

Only a few counts were recorded for this clone. The chain uses TRBV11-2 and TRBJ1-2, with TRBD1 matching 9 bases. V lost 3 bases to trimming and J lost 5 bases; unmatched junction nucleotides: 7. The germline V gene encodes CDR1 SGHAT and CDR2 FQNNGV. The CDR3 runs 15 residues. The CDR3 loop is CASSFNRGRGYGYTF. As DNA, the CDR3 is TGTGCCAGCAGCTTTAACAGGGGGCGCGGGTATGGCTACACCTTC.

The CDR3 coding sequence is TGCAGCGTTGAATTCCTTTCCACCGGGGAGCTGTTTTTT. This encodes CSVEFLSTGELFF. V is TRBV29-1 and J is TRBJ2-2; D is undetermined. Germline CDR1 and CDR2: SQVTM and ANQGSEA. This CDR3 contains 13 residues. V lost 2 bases, J lost 4 bases, and 8 bases lay in between.

This clone was detected once. The chain joins TRBV5-5 to TRBJ1-3; 7 bases line up with TRBD1. Germline V CDR1 and CDR2: SGHKS, YYEKEE (reference sequence). This CDR3 spans 19 amino acids. The V and J ends lost 0 bases and 3 bases, in that order; junction bases with no gene match: 15. The CDR3 sequence: CASSLVRTTDREIGNTIYF. Written as DNA, the CDR3 is TGTGCCAGCAGCTTGGTTCGTACTACCGACAGGGAGATTGGAAACACCATATATTTT. Full variable domain (rest looked up from reference TRBV5-5 and TRBJ1-3): DAGVTQSPTHLIKTRGQQVTLRCSPISGHKSVSWYQQVLGQGPQFIFQYYEKEERGRGNFPDRFSARQFPNYSSELNVNALLLGDSALYLCASSLVRTTDREIGNTIYFGEGSWLTVV.

V and J are TRBV3-1 (or the pseudogene TRBV3-2) and TRBJ1-1; D gene uncertain. The CDR3 consists of 13 residues. V shed 1 base and J shed 6 bases, with 9 bases lying between them. Germline CDR1 reads LGHDT; CDR2 reads YNNKEL (reference sequence). The CDR3, as DNA: TGTGCCAGCAGCCAAGGTGGAGACGCTGAAGCTTTCTTT. This codes for CASSQGGDAEAFF.

This chain uses TRBV18 with TRBJ1-1; the match to TRBD1 covers 7 bases. From germline, CDR1 is KGHSH and CDR2 LQKENI. There are 14 residues in the CDR3. J gave up 5 bases and V 2 bases, and 5 bases lay outside the gene matches. CDR3 nucleotide sequence: TGTGCCAGCTCACCAAGACAGGGCGAGACTGAAGCTTTCTTT. Its protein is CASSPRQGETEAFF.

The chain is built from TRBV5-6 and TRBJ2-2; TRBD1 aligns across 7 bases. The CDR3 totals 13 residues. Germline-derived CDR1 and CDR2 are SGHDT and YYEEEE. V trimming: 3 bases; J trimming: 6 bases; junction bases outside the gene matches: 2. CDR3 DNA sequence: TGTGCCAGCAGCTCGACAGGGCCCGGGGAGCTGTTTTTT. Its protein product is CASSSTGPGELFF.

This clone appeared a single time. The chain joins TRBV5-5 to TRBJ1-2; tentatively, D is TRBD1 (6 bases). The CDR3 covers 16 residues. CDR1 SGHKS and CDR2 YYEKEE come from the germline V gene (reference sequence). V lost 2 bases and J lost 7, with 21 bases in between. In DNA, the CDR3 is TGTGCCAGCAGCTTTTCCGGAGCTGAACAGGGACGTGGCTACACCTTC. The encoded protein is CASSFSGAEQGRGYTF.

V usage is TRBV7-9 and J usage is TRBJ1-2; D is unresolved. With 5 bases removed from V and 5 bases from J, the gap between germline ends came to 12 bases. Per the germline V gene, CDR1 is SEHNR and CDR2 is FQNEAQ (reference sequence). This CDR3 region has 13 residues. CDR3 residues: CASSPDSLYGYTF. The CDR3 DNA is TGTGCCAGCAGCCCTGACTCGTTGTATGGCTACACCTTC.

CDR3 in DNA: TGTGCCAGCAGGGGAAGCGGGAGCTCCTACAATGAGCAGTTCTTC. It translates to CASRGSGSSYNEQFF. This chain links TRBV28 with TRBJ2-1; 8 bases align to TRBD2. Germline V lookup: CDR1 MDHEN, CDR2 SYDVKM. Germline trimming cut 6 bases from V and 0 bases from J; bases unmatched to any gene: 4. The CDR3 contains 15 residues. The whole variable domain, filled in from reference TRBV28 and TRBJ2-1, reads DVKVTQSSRYLVKRTGEKVFLECVQDMDHENMFWYRQDPGLGLRLIYFSYDVKMKEKGDIPEGYSVSREKKERFSLILESASTNQTSMYLCASRGSGSSYNEQFFGPGTRLTVL.